Shown below are 13 T cell receptor beta chains from a single sample sequenced in a study of cytomegalovirus exposure and HLA in healthy donors. PCR used 60 Vbeta primers and 13 Jbeta primers. The data were produced by immunoSEQ multiplex PCR, yet TCRdb's version contains in-frame clones alone and is incomplete. The sample has 150,000 to 200,000 clones; roughly 80% are singletons. The sample was PBMCs. These receptors all stem from a female donor in good health and CMV-seronegative.

This clone was detected once. The V call is TRBV5-1, the J call TRBJ1-1; D ambiguous. V was trimmed by 0 bases and J by 4 bases, leaving 10 bases between them. CDR1 is SGHRS and CDR2 is YFSETQ in the germline V gene. The CDR3 contains 14 residues. CDR3 coding DNA: TGCGCCAGCAGCTTGGACGGGTCTGCCACTGAAGCTTTCTTT. It is translated as CASSLDGSATEAFF.

This clone appeared once. This rearrangement joins TRBV7-8 to TRBJ1-1; D is undetermined. There are 15 residues in the CDR3. V lost 3 bases and J 0 bases, leaving 11 bases between the germline ends. Germline V gene data show CDR1 as SGHVS and CDR2 as FQNEAQ. CDR3 region: CASSLEGVMNTEAFF. In DNA, the CDR3 is TGTGCCAGCAGCTTGGAGGGTGTGATGAACACTGAAGCTTTCTTT.

A few counts support this clone. The V and J genes are TRBV2 and TRBJ1-1, with D maybe TRBD1 (5 bases). CDR3 length: 15 amino acids. Germline V gene sequence: CDR1 SNHLY, CDR2 FYNNEI. Trimming pared 3 bases from V and 3 bases from J, leaving 14 bases between. CDR3 protein: CASSDWGGLDTEAFF. CDR3 sequence (DNA): TGTGCCAGCAGTGACTGGGGGGGGTTGGACACTGAAGCTTTCTTT.

This clone was observed a single time. CDR3 protein: CASSPGTPDFGNTIYF. The CDR3 nucleotides are TGTGCCAGCTCACCAGGGACACCCGACTTTGGAAACACCATATATTTT. The chain employs TRBV18 and TRBJ1-3; TRBD1 might be the D (6 bases). Per the germline V gene, CDR1 is KGHSH and CDR2 is LQKENI. CDR3 length: 16 amino acids. Trimming shortened V by 2 bases and J by 3 bases, and 14 bases separated the two germline ends.

The chain combines TRBV2 with TRBJ1-1; no clear D. The V end lost 3 bases, the J end lost 0 bases, and 5 bases lay between the germline ends. Germline assignment: CDR1 SNHLY and CDR2 FYNNEI. The CDR3 is 13 amino acids. Written as DNA, the CDR3 is TGTGCCAGCAGTGACCCAGTGAACACTGAAGCTTTCTTT. Amino acid sequence: CASSDPVNTEAFF. The entire variable domain, with the rest obtained from reference TRBV2 and TRBJ1-1, is as follows: EPEVTQTPSHQVTQMGQEVILRCVPISNHLYFYWYRQILGQKVEFLVSFYNNEISEKSEIFDDQFSVERPDGSNFTLKIRSTKLEDSAMYFCASSDPVNTEAFFGQGTRLTVV.

This clone has just a few counts. The rearrangement joins TRBV6-4 to TRBJ2-2; D ambiguous. This CDR3 region has 10 residues. CDR1 MRHNA and CDR2 SNTAGT come from the germline V gene. The V and J ends lost 7 bases and 6 bases respectively, with 3 bases between them. CDR3 in DNA: TGTGCCAGCATCGCCGGGGAGCTGTTTTTT. It translates to CASIAGELFF.

There are a few counts of this clone. The chain uses TRBV4-2 and TRBJ1-2, with D possibly matching TRBD1 (5 bases). Germline-derived CDR1 and CDR2 are LGHNA and YNFKEQ. V was clipped by 0 bases and J by 9 bases, with 11 bases between them. The CDR3 runs to 13 residues. The CDR3 DNA sequence: TGTGCCAGCAGCCAAGATCCCGGGGGGAGCTACACCTTC. Translated: CASSQDPGGSYTF.

The rearrangement links TRBV11-2 to TRBJ1-1; D not certain. The V gene lost 0 bases and the J gene lost 4 bases, with 12 bases spanning the gap. CDR3 length: 15 residues. Germline CDR1 SGHAT, CDR2 FQNNGV. The CDR3 coding sequence is TGTGCCAGCAGCTTAGATATACCCCCGGGCACTGAAGCTTTCTTT. As protein: CASSLDIPPGTEAFF.

The chain uses TRBV14 and TRBJ2-7; D gene unclear. CDR3 length: 13 amino acids. V lost 4 bases and J lost 0, with 7 bases in between. Germline loops: CDR1 SGHDN, CDR2 FVKESK. CDR3: CASSPTVSYEQYF. The CDR3 DNA reads as TGTGCCAGCAGCCCAACAGTCTCCTACGAGCAGTACTTC. Full variable domain (remainder filled in from reference TRBV14 and TRBJ2-7): EAGVTQFPSHSVIEKGQTVTLRCDPISGHDNLYWYRRVMGKEIKFLLHFVKESKQDESGMPNNRFLAERTGGTYSTLKVQPAELEDSGVYFCASSPTVSYEQYFGPGTRLTVT.

V is TRBV7-2 and J is TRBJ2-5, with TRBD2 identical over 9 bases. The J call may be mistaken, given a closer DNA end match to TRBJ2-7. The CDR3 runs to 17 residues. CDR1 and CDR2 (germline): SGHTA, FQGNSA. The DNA for the CDR3 is TGTGCCAGCAGCCTGGATGGAGTAGGGCGGGAGGGCGGCGAGCAGTACTTC. Its translation is CASSLDGVGREGGEQYF.

This chain links TRBV6-6 with TRBJ1-2; no reliable D call. Per germline, CDR1 MNHNY and CDR2 SVGAGI (reference sequence). V shed 5 bases and J shed 1 base, with 11 bases lying between them. CDR3 length: 14 residues. In DNA, the CDR3 is TGTGCCAGCAGTGCATCAGGTGTTAACTATGGCTACACCTTC. Its protein product is CASSASGVNYGYTF.

The chain couples TRBV20-1 to TRBJ1-2; D remains unclear. V was shortened by 3 bases and J by 12 bases, with 11 bases between the two germline ends. The V gene's germline CDR1 is DFQATT and CDR2 SNEGSKA (reference sequence). There are 10 residues in the CDR3. The CDR3 DNA is TGCAGTGCTAGGACACAACTCCACACCTTC. Protein sequence: CSARTQLHTF.

The V gene is TRBV10-3, the J gene TRBJ1-2, with TRBD1 identical over 7 bases. CDR3 size: 14 residues. Germline trimming cut 2 bases from V and 6 bases from J; bases unmatched to any gene: 6. Germline loops: CDR1 ENHRY, CDR2 SYGVKD. As DNA, the CDR3 is TGTGCCATCAGTGAGAAGGGGGCACCTGATGGCTACACCTTC. Protein: CAISEKGAPDGYTF.